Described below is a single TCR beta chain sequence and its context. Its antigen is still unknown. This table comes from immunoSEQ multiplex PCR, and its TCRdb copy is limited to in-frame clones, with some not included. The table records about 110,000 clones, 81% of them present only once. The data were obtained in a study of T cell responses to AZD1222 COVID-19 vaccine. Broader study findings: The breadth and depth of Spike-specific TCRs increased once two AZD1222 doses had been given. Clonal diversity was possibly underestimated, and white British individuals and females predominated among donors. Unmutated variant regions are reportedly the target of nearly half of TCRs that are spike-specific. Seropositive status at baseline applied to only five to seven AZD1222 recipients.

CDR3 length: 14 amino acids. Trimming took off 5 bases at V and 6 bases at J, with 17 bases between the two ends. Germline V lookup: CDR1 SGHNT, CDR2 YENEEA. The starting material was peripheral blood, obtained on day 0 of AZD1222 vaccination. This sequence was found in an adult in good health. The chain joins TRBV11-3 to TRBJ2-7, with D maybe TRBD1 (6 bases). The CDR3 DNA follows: TGTGCCAGCAGCCCGGAAACAGGGAGTGGCGAGCAGTACTTC. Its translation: CASSPETGSGEQYF.